This T cell receptor beta chain appears in the sequencing data of a study of CD8 T cells in Susac syndrome. CDR1 SQVTM and CDR2 ANQGSEA come from the germline V gene. The CDR3 runs to 11 residues. V shed 6 bases and J shed 6 bases, with 10 bases lying between them. Reverse transcription of about 0.5 to 1 ug RNA used random hexamers. Amplification of TCR beta CDR3 across 54 Vbeta and 13 Jbeta was performed with immunoSEQ multiplex PCR. In TCRdb, the immunoSEQ multiplex PCR reads were re-called with MiXCR into one record per CDR3 protein. The table records more than 110,000 distinct CDR3 sequences, around 94% of them present only once.

Sequenced material: CD8+ T cells from PBMCs. The chain carries TRBV29-1 and TRBJ2-3; the D is unclear. The TCR originated in a human donor in good health. The CDR3 coding sequence is TGCAGCGTCCCTGGGTGGGATACGCAGTATTTT. Its translation is CSVPGWDTQYF.